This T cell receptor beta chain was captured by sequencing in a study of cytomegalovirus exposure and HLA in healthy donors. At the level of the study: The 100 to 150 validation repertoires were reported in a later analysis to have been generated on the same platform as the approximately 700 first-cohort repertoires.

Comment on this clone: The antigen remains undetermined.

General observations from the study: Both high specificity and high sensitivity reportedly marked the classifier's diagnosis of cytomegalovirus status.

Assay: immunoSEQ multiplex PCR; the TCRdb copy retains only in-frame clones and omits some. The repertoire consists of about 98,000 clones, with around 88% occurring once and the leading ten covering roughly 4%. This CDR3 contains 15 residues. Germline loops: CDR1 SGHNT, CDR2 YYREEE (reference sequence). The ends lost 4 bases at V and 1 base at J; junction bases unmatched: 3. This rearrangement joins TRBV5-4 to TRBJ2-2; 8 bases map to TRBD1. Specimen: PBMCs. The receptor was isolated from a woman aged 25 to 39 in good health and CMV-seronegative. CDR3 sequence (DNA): TGTGCCAGCAGCCCTGGACAGGGGAACACCGGGGAGCTGTTTTTT. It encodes CASSPGQGNTGELFF.